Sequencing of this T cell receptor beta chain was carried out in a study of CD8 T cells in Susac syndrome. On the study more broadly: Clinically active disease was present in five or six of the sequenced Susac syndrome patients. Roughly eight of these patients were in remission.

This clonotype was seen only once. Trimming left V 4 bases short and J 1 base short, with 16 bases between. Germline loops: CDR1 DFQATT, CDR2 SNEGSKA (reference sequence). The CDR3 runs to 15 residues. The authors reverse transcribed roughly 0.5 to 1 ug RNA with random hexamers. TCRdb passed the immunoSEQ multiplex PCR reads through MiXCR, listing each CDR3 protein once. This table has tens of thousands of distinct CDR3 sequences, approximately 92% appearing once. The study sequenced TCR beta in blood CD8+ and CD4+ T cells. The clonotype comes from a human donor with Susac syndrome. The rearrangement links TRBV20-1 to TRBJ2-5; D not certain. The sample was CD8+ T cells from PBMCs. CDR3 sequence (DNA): TGCAGTGCTATAGGTCAGTCGCCTATCCAAGAGACCCAGTACTTC. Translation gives CSAIGQSPIQETQYF.